The source of this T cell receptor (beta chain) is a study of cytomegalovirus exposure and HLA in healthy donors. The study's findings and limits: Follow-up analysis later connected one missense variant in DCLRE1C with trimming of TCR beta V- and J-genes.

The study ran its PCR with 60 Vbeta and 13 Jbeta primers. TCRdb's table, derived via immunoSEQ multiplex PCR, lists solely in-frame clones and lacks some. The top ten clones hold just under 3% of a sample with about 120,000 clones, 60% to 85% of them seen once. Concerning this clone itself: As yet, its antigen is unknown.

V lost 1 base to trimming and J lost 6 bases; unmatched junction nucleotides: 6. Per the germline V gene, CDR1 is SGHAT and CDR2 is FQNNGV. The CDR3 has 16 residues. The sequence came from a middle-aged woman in good health and CMV-seropositive. Sequenced sample: PBMCs. The chain recombines TRBV11-2 with TRBJ2-5; the match to TRBD2 covers 12 bases. CDR3 coding DNA: TGTGCCAGCAGCTTAGCTAGCGGGAGGGCCATCAAGACCCAGTACTTC. The encoded protein is CASSLASGRAIKTQYF.